The source of this T cell receptor (beta chain) is a study of OX40 agonist ivuxolimab in advanced cancers. Measured with immunoSEQ multiplex PCR; TCRdb has only the in-frame clones, and not every one. The sample carries almost 35,000 clones, 70% to 85% recorded once. CDR3 length: 13 residues. Germline V gene lookup returns CDR1 GTSNPN and CDR2 SVGIG (reference sequence). The V and J ends lost 0 bases and 1 base respectively, with 7 bases between them. For this clone: The antigen is unknown.

Study-level findings and limits: At 0.1 to 3.0 mg/kg and by week 6, clonal expansion occurred in CD4+ and CD8+ blood T cells.

The receptor comes from an adult with an advanced solid tumor such as melanoma, head and neck, liver or kidney cancer. The J gene is TRBJ2-7, the V gene TRBV30; TRBD2 is a possible D gene (5 bases). This specimen consisted of CD4+ or CD8+ T cells sorted from blood, obtained in a trial of the OX40 agonist ivuxolimab. The CDR3 loop is CAWSVWTSYEQYF. CDR3 nucleotides: TGTGCCTGGAGTGTATGGACTTCCTACGAGCAGTACTTC.